The 23 T cell receptor beta chains in this list originate from one sample, sequenced in a study of blood T cell repertoires in COVID-19. The repertoire was sequenced with immunoSEQ multiplex PCR; TCRdb's copy has only in-frame clones and lacks some. The sample carries over 130,000 clones, over 80% recorded once. Source material: peripheral blood. All receptors come from a woman of 80 years or more with acute or convalescent COVID-19.

The chain combines TRBV18 with TRBJ1-2; TRBD1 aligns across 9 bases. This CDR3 spans 15 amino acids. Looked up from germline, CDR1 is KGHSH and CDR2 is LQKENI. Unmatched junction bases numbered 11, after V lost 4 bases and J lost 8 bases. CDR3 amino acids: CASSLQGAAVPGYTF. The DNA for the CDR3 is TGTGCCAGCTCACTACAGGGGGCTGCCGTTCCCGGCTACACCTTC.

This clone turned up a few times. The chain carries TRBV10-1 and TRBJ2-7; the match to TRBD2 covers 11 bases. CDR3 size: 15 residues. Germline CDR1 and CDR2: WNHNN and SYGVQD (reference sequence). J lost 6 bases, V lost 5 bases, and 9 bases had no gene match. CDR3 sequence (DNA): TGCGCCAGCAGTCGACTAGCGGGGCAAACTACCGAGCAGTACTTC. This sequence encodes CASSRLAGQTTEQYF.

This chain joins TRBV6-5 and TRBJ1-6, with a tentative D call TRBD1 (6 bases). The CDR3 extends over 15 amino acids. Germline V gene data show CDR1 as MNHEY and CDR2 as SVGAGI. Trimming shortened V by 6 bases and J by 10 bases, and 19 bases separated the two germline ends. CDR3 sequence: CASRPGQRGRSPLHF. CDR3 DNA: TGTGCCAGCAGACCCGGACAGCGGGGCAGGTCACCCCTCCACTTT.

The chain carries TRBV14 and TRBJ2-7; perhaps TRBD2 as D (6 bases). This CDR3 is built from 15 residues. V lost 0 bases to trimming and J lost 4 bases, with 13 bases between them. Germline lookup yields CDR1 SGHDN and CDR2 FVKESK. Here the CDR3 reads CASSQEGSGEYEQYF. Here the CDR3 DNA reads TGTGCCAGCAGCCAAGAAGGGTCGGGGGAATACGAGCAGTACTTC.

The V and J genes are TRBV19 and TRBJ1-1; D ambiguous. There are 14 residues in the CDR3. In germline, CDR1 is LNHDA, CDR2 SQIVND (reference sequence). V gave up 3 bases and J gave up 5 bases, with 13 bases separating them. This CDR3 is CASSISPFWTEAFF. In DNA form, the CDR3 reads TGTGCCAGTAGTATCAGTCCCTTCTGGACTGAAGCTTTCTTT.

The chain uses TRBV18 and TRBJ1-5, with 8 bases lining up with TRBD1. With V trimmed by 6 bases and J by 3 bases, 10 bases remained unmatched. CDR1 and CDR2 from the germline V gene are KGHSH and LQKENI. The CDR3 consists of 16 residues. CDR3 amino acids: CASSPQLTGVNQPQHF. The CDR3 DNA sequence: TGTGCCAGCTCGCCCCAATTGACAGGGGTCAATCAGCCCCAGCATTTT.

The chain combines TRBV29-1 with TRBJ1-2; tentatively, D is TRBD1 (5 bases). V was shortened by 4 bases and J by 8 bases, with 8 bases between the two germline ends. Germline CDR1 is SQVTM and CDR2 is ANQGSEA. The CDR3 extends over 10 amino acids. Written as DNA, the CDR3 is TGCAGCGTTGCACAGGACGGCTACACCTTC. Its translation is CSVAQDGYTF.

The chain recombines TRBV16 with TRBJ2-5; 8 bases are a match to TRBD1. In germline, CDR1 is KGHSY, CDR2 FQNENV. Germline trimming cut 4 bases from V and 1 base from J; bases unmatched to any gene: 2. The CDR3 spans 14 residues. CDR3: CASSLGQGQETQYF. CDR3 nucleotide sequence: TGTGCCAGCAGCCTAGGACAGGGCCAAGAGACCCAGTACTTC.

V usage is TRBV5-1 and J usage is TRBJ1-2, with 7 bases lining up with TRBD1. The CDR3 consists of 15 residues. Germline V gives CDR1 SGHRS, CDR2 YFSETQ. Trimming at V came to 3 bases and at J to 0 bases, leaving 5 bases not matched to a gene. The CDR3 here is CASSSGQSANYGYTF. In DNA, the CDR3 is TGCGCCAGCAGCTCGGGACAGTCAGCTAACTATGGCTACACCTTC.

The chain carries TRBV19 and TRBJ2-7; 7 nucleotides align to TRBD1. After removal of 9 bases from V and 3 bases from J, the junction contained 8 bases not matched to a gene. This CDR3 region has 13 residues. Per the germline V gene, CDR1 is LNHDA and CDR2 is SQIVND (reference sequence). DNA for the CDR3: TGTGCCAGCTCCGACAGGGCGGGCTACGAGCAGTACTTC. Protein sequence: CASSDRAGYEQYF.

CDR3 region: CASSLELAGAQTGELFF. CDR3 sequence (DNA): TGCGCCAGCAGCCTTGAACTAGCGGGGGCCCAAACCGGGGAGCTGTTTTTT. The chain uses TRBV4-1 and TRBJ2-2, with 11 bases fitting TRBD2. Germline V gene data show CDR1 as MGHRA and CDR2 as YSYEKL. With V trimmed by 4 bases and J by 5 bases, 9 bases remained unmatched. The CDR3 has 17 amino acids.

The rearrangement uses TRBV10-3 and TRBJ2-5; possibly TRBD2 for D (7 bases). Germline assignment: CDR1 ENHRY and CDR2 SYGVKD. This CDR3 spans 15 amino acids. Trimming pared 2 bases from V and 1 base from J, leaving 11 bases between. This CDR3 reads CAISESGGAQETQYF. CDR3 nucleotide sequence: TGTGCCATCAGTGAGAGTGGGGGGGCCCAAGAGACCCAGTACTTC.

The chain carries TRBV5-4 and TRBJ1-2; TRBD1 aligns across 7 bases. The CDR3 consists of 15 residues. V lost 2 bases and J lost 5; bases outside the gene matches: 9. CDR1 is SGHNT, CDR2 YYREEE, per germline (reference sequence). CDR3 sequence (DNA): TGTGCCAGCAGCTTAGGGGAACAGGGGCGGTATGGCTACACCTTC. This encodes CASSLGEQGRYGYTF.

The chain employs TRBV5-1 and TRBJ1-3; the D gene is possibly TRBD1 (6 bases). This CDR3 is 16 amino acids long. Trimming shortened V by 1 base and J by 0 bases, and 11 bases separated the two germline ends. Germline V CDR1 and CDR2: SGHRS, YFSETQ. The CDR3 region is CASSLWTAGSGNTIYF. CDR3 DNA: TGCGCCAGCAGCTTGTGGACAGCAGGCTCTGGAAACACCATATATTTT.

The chain links TRBV2 to TRBJ1-6, with 10 bases fitting TRBD1. The germline V gene encodes CDR1 SNHLY and CDR2 FYNNEI. V dropped 4 bases and J dropped 1; count of bases not matched to a gene: 4. This CDR3 is 17 amino acids long. The CDR3 sequence: CASSGQGASSYNSPLHF. As DNA, the CDR3 is TGTGCCAGCAGTGGACAGGGGGCCAGTTCCTATAATTCACCCCTCCACTTT.

J is TRBJ1-2 and V is TRBV6-5; a weak D match, TRBD1 (5 bases). Germline lookup yields CDR1 MNHEY and CDR2 SVGAGI. The CDR3 loop spans 14 amino acids. The V gene lost 2 bases and the J gene lost 5 bases, with 12 bases spanning the gap. The CDR3 coding sequence is TGTGCCAGCAGTTACACGGACAATTCGTATGGCTACACCTTC. Encoded protein: CASSYTDNSYGYTF.

V is TRBV30 and J is TRBJ1-6; weak D call: TRBD1 (5 bases). The germline V gene encodes CDR1 GTSNPN and CDR2 SVGIG (reference sequence). The CDR3 has 12 residues. V was cut by 2 bases and J by 13 bases, with 12 bases left in between. Here the CDR3 DNA reads TGTGCCTGGAGTCGGGGGGATCGGCCCCTCCACTTT. It yields the protein CAWSRGDRPLHF. Drawing the rest from reference TRBV30 and TRBJ1-6, the complete variable domain is SQTIHQWPATLVQPVGSPLSLECTVEGTSNPNLYWYRQAAGRGLQLLFYSVGIGQISSEVPQNLSASRPQDRQFILSSKKLLLSDSGFYLCAWSRGDRPLHFGNGTRLTVT.

Written as DNA, the CDR3 is TGTGCCAGCAGCTTCAGGTTGGCGGGGGGTTCTAATGAGCAGTTCTTC. Translated: CASSFRLAGGSNEQFF. This chain joins TRBV7-9 and TRBJ2-1; 8 nucleotides line up with TRBD2. Germline V lookup: CDR1 SEHNR, CDR2 FQNEAQ (reference sequence). The CDR3 consists of 16 residues. J was trimmed by 7 bases and V by 3 bases; bases with no gene match: 11.

This clone has a single count. The V call is TRBV7-2, the J call TRBJ2-1, with D perhaps TRBD2 (5 bases). The length of the CDR3 is 13 residues. CDR1 is SGHTA and CDR2 is FQGNSA in the germline V gene. Trimming shortened V by 4 bases and J by 7 bases, and 11 bases separated the two germline ends. DNA of the CDR3: TGTGCCAGCAGCTCGTTACTAGGGAATGAGCAGTTCTTC. This translates into CASSSLLGNEQFF.

V usage is TRBV7-2 and J usage is TRBJ2-5, with TRBD2 matching over 11 bases. This CDR3 has 16 residues. Germline trimming cut 4 bases from V and 5 bases from J; bases unmatched to any gene: 9. Germline loops: CDR1 SGHTA, CDR2 FQGNSA. CDR3 sequence (DNA): TGTGCCAGCAGCTGGGCCCTAGCGGGGGGTTGGGAGACCCAGTACTTC. Encoded protein: CASSWALAGGWETQYF.

Here the CDR3 DNA reads TGTGCCATCAGTGAGGGGAGGGGGAATGAGCAGTTCTTC. This encodes CAISEGRGNEQFF. V usage is TRBV10-3 and J usage is TRBJ2-1; TRBD2 might be the D (7 bases). Germline V gene lookup returns CDR1 ENHRY and CDR2 SYGVKD. This CDR3 comprises 13 residues. Deletions cut 2 bases from V and 7 bases from J, with 9 bases between.

This rearrangement joins TRBV20-1 to TRBJ2-1; no reliable D call. Trimming removed 5 bases from V and 8 bases from J, with 7 bases in between. Per the germline V gene, CDR1 is DFQATT and CDR2 is SNEGSKA (reference sequence). The CDR3 consists of 10 residues. CDR3 bases: TGCAGTGCTTCCCTGTATGAGCAGTTCTTC. Its protein product is CSASLYEQFF.

The chain uses TRBV4-1 and TRBJ1-3; 11 bases fit TRBD1. The length of the CDR3 is 15 residues. The junction had 1 base not matched to a gene; V was cut back by 3 bases and J by 3 bases. CDR1 and CDR2 (germline): MGHRA, YSYEKL. The CDR3 protein is CASSQDRGLGNTIYF. In DNA, the CDR3 is TGCGCCAGCAGCCAGGACAGGGGGCTTGGAAACACCATATATTTT.